These 9 T cell receptor beta chains were all obtained from the same sample, sequenced in a study of radiotherapy plus CTLA-4 blockade in lung cancer. Clones were read by immunoSEQ multiplex PCR, and TCRdb kept only the in-frame ones, dropping some. Of tens of thousands of clones listed, 60% to 80% are singletons. The material sequenced was peripheral blood, taken from a patient treated with radiotherapy plus ipilimumab. These receptors all come from a human donor with non-small cell lung cancer that progressed on radiotherapy plus ipilimumab.

The chain links TRBV2 to TRBJ2-7; D is unclear. The CDR3 consists of 13 residues. The V and J ends lost 3 bases and 4 bases respectively, with 10 bases between them. CDR1 and CDR2 from the germline V gene are SNHLY and FYNNEI. The CDR3 DNA is TGTGCCAGCAGTGATCTCTCTACTTACGAGCAGTACTTC. Its protein product is CASSDLSTYEQYF.

The chain links TRBV7-2 to TRBJ2-2; D tentatively fits TRBD1 or TRBD2 (5 bases each). The CDR3 contains 17 residues. Germline lookup yields CDR1 SGHTA and CDR2 FQGNSA. With 3 bases removed from V and 2 bases from J, the gap between germline ends came to 16 bases. The CDR3 nucleotides read TGTGCCAGCAGCTTCTTGGGGACCCCACTAAACACCGGGGAGCTGTTTTTT. It specifies CASSFLGTPLNTGELFF.

This clone was found a few times. This rearrangement joins TRBV6-1 to TRBJ1-1, with 12 positions matching TRBD1. The CDR3 covers 15 residues. V was clipped by 6 bases and J by 1 base; unmatched bases: 3. Germline V gene data show CDR1 as MNHNS and CDR2 as SASEGT. The CDR3 DNA sequence: TGTGCCAGCAGGGGACAGGGGGCGGGGAACACTGAAGCTTTCTTT. This gives the protein CASRGQGAGNTEAFF.

This chain connects TRBV30 to TRBJ2-7; 10 bases agree with TRBD1. The germline V gene has CDR1 GTSNPN and CDR2 SVGIG (reference sequence). This CDR3 has 11 amino acids. The V and J ends lost 5 bases and 9 bases, in that order; junction bases with no gene match: 4. CDR3 bases: TGTGCCTGGGGACAGGGGGGAGTGCAGTACTTC. This encodes CAWGQGGVQYF. Looking up the rest from reference TRBV30 and TRBJ2-7 gives the full variable domain: SQTIHQWPATLVQPVGSPLSLECTVEGTSNPNLYWYRQAAGRGLQLLFYSVGIGQISSEVPQNLSASRPQDRQFILSSKKLLLSDSGFYLCAWGQGGVQYFGPGTRLTVT.

This chain joins TRBV7-6 and TRBJ2-1; a possible D gene is TRBD1 (6 bases). Trimming stripped 3 bases from V and 3 bases from J, with 6 bases between. This CDR3 is built from 13 residues. Germline loops: CDR1 SGHVS, CDR2 FNYEAQ. CDR3: CASSLDSYNEQFF. Written as DNA, the CDR3 is TGTGCCAGCAGCTTGGACAGCTACAATGAGCAGTTCTTC.

The chain joins TRBV5-1 to TRBJ2-7; 9 bases are shared with TRBD2. CDR3 length: 16 residues. The V gene's germline CDR1 is SGHRS and CDR2 YFSETQ. Trimming removed 6 bases from V and 3 bases from J; junction bases left unmatched: 13. The CDR3 spells CASTSSSGGPFYEQYF. CDR3 coding DNA: TGCGCCAGCACCTCGTCAAGCGGGGGGCCATTCTACGAGCAGTACTTC.

This chain uses TRBV5-1 with TRBJ2-7; D is unclear. The V end lost 0 bases, the J end lost 5 bases, and 6 bases lay between the germline ends. The CDR3 runs 12 residues. Germline-derived CDR1 and CDR2 are SGHRS and YFSETQ. This chain's CDR3 is CASSLAGNEQYF. The CDR3 DNA follows: TGCGCCAGCAGCTTGGCCGGAAACGAGCAGTACTTC.

This clone was picked up a small number of times. The chain uses TRBV6-1 and TRBJ2-2; D remains unclear. The CDR3 runs to 11 residues. The germline V gene encodes CDR1 MNHNS and CDR2 SASEGT. Trimming removed 1 base from V and 8 bases from J, with 2 bases in between. The CDR3: CASSEVGELFF. The CDR3 nucleotides read TGTGCCAGCAGTGAAGTTGGGGAGCTGTTTTTT.

This rearrangement joins TRBV9 to TRBJ2-3; TRBD2 matches 7 bases. The germline V gene has CDR1 SGDLS and CDR2 YYNGEE. J lost 3 bases, V lost 0 bases, and 4 bases had no gene match. This CDR3 has 15 amino acids. CDR3 DNA: TGTGCCAGCAGCGTAGCTACGGGAGGAACAGATACGCAGTATTTT. It encodes CASSVATGGTDTQYF.